This TCR beta chain is drawn from a study of low-dose radiotherapy and immunotherapy resistance in tumors. The wider study: Participants in Cohort 2 were given 1 Gy per fraction every two weeks, for 13 Gy over 26 weeks. Intravenously given cyclophosphamide 200 mg/m2 followed a two-week schedule that placed each dose one day before radiation and immunotherapy.

Stated time point: before trial treatment. The treatment that donors received included nivolumab, ipilimumab, aspirin, low-dose cyclophosphamide and low-dose radiotherapy. Advanced solid tumors without tumor-infiltrating lymphocytes were required for inclusion. This clonotype was seen ten or more times. CDR3 length: 14 residues. Germline V gene sequence: CDR1 KGHSH, CDR2 LQKENI. J lost 2 bases, V lost 6 bases, and 6 bases had no gene match. First-strand cDNA used TRAV- and TRBV-specific primers, covering alpha and beta chains. Using a constant-region primer together with a V-primer adapter, TCRs were subjected to around 22 PCR cycles of amplification. Each CDR3 protein gets one entry after TCRdb re-called the reads with MiXCR. The sample holds under 90,000 distinct CDR3 sequences, 18% seen once.

V usage is TRBV18 and J usage is TRBJ2-7; 8 bases line up with TRBD1. This TCR came from a male donor with prostate cancer. Sequenced material: PBMCs, taken before treatment. CDR3 loop: CASSYRGITYEQYF. DNA of the CDR3: TGTGCCAGCTCGTACAGGGGGATTACCTACGAGCAGTACTTC.